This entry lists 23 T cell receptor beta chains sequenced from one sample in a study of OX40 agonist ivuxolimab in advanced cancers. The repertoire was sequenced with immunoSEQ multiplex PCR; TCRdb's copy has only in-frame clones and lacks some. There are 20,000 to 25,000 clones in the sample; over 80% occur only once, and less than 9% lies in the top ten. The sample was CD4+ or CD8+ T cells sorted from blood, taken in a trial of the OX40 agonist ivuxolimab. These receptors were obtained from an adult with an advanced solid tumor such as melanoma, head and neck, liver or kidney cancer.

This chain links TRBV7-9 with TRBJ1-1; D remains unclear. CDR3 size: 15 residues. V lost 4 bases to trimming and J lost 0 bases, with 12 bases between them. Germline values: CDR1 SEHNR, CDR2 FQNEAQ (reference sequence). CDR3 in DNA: TGTGCCAGCAGCTATTTGGAAGGGATGAACACTGAAGCTTTCTTT. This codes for CASSYLEGMNTEAFF. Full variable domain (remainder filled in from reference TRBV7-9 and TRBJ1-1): DTGVSQNPRHKITKRGQNVTFRCDPISEHNRLYWYRQTLGQGPEFLTYFQNEAQLEKSRLLSDRFSAERPKGSFSTLEIQRTEQGDSAMYLCASSYLEGMNTEAFFGQGTRLTVV.

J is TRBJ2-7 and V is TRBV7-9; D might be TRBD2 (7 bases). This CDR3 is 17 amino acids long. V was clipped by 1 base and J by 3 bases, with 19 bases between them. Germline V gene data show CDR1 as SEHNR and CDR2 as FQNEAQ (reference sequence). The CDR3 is CASSLDRSRGGLYEQYF. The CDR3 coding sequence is TGTGCCAGCAGCTTAGATAGATCTAGGGGGGGACTCTACGAGCAGTACTTC.

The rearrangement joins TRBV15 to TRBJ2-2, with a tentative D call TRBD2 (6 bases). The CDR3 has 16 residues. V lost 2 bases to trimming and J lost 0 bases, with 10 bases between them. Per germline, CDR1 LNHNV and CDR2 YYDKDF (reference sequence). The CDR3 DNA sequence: TGTGCCACCAGCAGAAAAAGCGGGCCGAACACCGGGGAGCTGTTTTTT. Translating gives CATSRKSGPNTGELFF.

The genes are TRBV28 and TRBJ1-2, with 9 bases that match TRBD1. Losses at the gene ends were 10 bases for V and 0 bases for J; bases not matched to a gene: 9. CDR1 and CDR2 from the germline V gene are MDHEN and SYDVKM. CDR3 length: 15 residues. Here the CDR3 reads CATESGTGPNYGYTF. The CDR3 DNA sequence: TGTGCCACGGAATCCGGGACAGGGCCTAACTATGGCTACACCTTC.

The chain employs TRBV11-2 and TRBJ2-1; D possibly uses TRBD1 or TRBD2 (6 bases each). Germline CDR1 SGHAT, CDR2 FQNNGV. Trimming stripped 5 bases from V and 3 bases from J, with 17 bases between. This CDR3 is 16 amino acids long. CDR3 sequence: CASSRRGDTLYNEQFF. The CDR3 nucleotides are TGTGCCAGCAGCAGACGCGGGGACACCCTCTACAATGAGCAGTTCTTC. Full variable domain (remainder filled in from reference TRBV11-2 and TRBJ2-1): EAGVAQSPRYKIIEKRQSVAFWCNPISGHATLYWYQQILGQGPKLLIQFQNNGVVDDSQLPKDRFSAERLKGVDSTLKIQPAKLEDSAVYLCASSRRGDTLYNEQFFGPGTRLTVL.

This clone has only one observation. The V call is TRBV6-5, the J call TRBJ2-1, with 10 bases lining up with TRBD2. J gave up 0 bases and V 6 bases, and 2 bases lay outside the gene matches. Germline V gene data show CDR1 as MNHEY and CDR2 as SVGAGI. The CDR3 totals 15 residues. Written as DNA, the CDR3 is TGTGCCAGCAGACTAGCGGGGAGCTCCTACAATGAGCAGTTCTTC. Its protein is CASRLAGSSYNEQFF.

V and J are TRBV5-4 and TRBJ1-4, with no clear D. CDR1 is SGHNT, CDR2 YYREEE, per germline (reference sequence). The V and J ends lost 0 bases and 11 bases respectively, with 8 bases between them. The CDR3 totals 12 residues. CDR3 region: CASSLGPSKLFF. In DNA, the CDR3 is TGTGCCAGCAGCTTGGGACCGTCGAAACTGTTTTTT.

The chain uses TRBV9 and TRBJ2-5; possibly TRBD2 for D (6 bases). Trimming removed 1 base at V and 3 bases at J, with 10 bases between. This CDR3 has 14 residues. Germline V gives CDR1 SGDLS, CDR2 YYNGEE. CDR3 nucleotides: TGTGCCAGCAGCGTATTTTCGGGGGAAGAGACCCAGTACTTC. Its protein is CASSVFSGEETQYF.

The CDR3 DNA reads TGTGCCAGCAGCGCCTCTGGGACAGGGAACACTGAAGCTTTCTTT. Residues: CASSASGTGNTEAFF. This chain links TRBV9 with TRBJ1-1; 8 positions agree with TRBD1. The CDR3 consists of 15 residues. Germline V gene sequence: CDR1 SGDLS, CDR2 YYNGEE. J lost 1 base, V lost 3 bases, and 5 bases had no gene match.

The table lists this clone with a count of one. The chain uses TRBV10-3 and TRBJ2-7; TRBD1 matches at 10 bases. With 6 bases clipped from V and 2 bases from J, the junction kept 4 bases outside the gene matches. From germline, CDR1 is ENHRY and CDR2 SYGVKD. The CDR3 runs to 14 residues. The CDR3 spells CAISPGQGPYEQYF. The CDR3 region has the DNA TGTGCCATCAGCCCGGGACAGGGGCCCTACGAGCAGTACTTC.

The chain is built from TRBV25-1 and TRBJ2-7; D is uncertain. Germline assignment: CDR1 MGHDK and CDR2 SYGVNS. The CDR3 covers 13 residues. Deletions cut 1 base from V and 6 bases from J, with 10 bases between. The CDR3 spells CASSECDICEQYF. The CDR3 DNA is TGTGCCAGCAGTGAATGTGACATCTGCGAGCAGTACTTC.

CDR3 DNA sequence: TGTGCCAGCAGCTCAATCAGACAGGCTCCGAATGAAAAACTGTTTTTT. Its protein product is CASSSIRQAPNEKLFF. This chain joins TRBV7-9 and TRBJ1-4; tentative D call: TRBD1 (6 bases). Germline V CDR1 and CDR2: SEHNR, FQNEAQ (reference sequence). The CDR3 runs 16 residues. V lost 4 bases, J lost 5 bases, and 17 bases lay in between.

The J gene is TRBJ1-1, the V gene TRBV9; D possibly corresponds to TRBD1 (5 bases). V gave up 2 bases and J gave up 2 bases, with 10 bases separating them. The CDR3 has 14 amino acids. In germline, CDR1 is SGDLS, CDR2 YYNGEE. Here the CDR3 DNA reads TGTGCCAGCAGCGTGGGACGGAGAAACACTGAAGCTTTCTTT. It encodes CASSVGRRNTEAFF.

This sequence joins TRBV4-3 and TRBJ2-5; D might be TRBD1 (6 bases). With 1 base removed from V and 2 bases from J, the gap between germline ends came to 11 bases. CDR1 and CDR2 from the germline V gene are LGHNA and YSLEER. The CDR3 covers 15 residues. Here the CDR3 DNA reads TGCGCCAGCAGCCAAGGAGGGACACGGCAAGAGACCCAGTACTTC. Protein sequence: CASSQGGTRQETQYF.

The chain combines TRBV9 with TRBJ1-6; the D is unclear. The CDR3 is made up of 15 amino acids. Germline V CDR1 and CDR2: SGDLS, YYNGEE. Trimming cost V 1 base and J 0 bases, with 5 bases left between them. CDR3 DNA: TGTGCCAGCAGCGTAAGCAGCTCCTATAATTCACCCCTCCACTTT. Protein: CASSVSSSYNSPLHF. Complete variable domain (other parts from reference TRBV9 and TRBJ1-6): DSGVTQTPKHLITATGQRVTLRCSPRSGDLSVYWYQQSLDQGLQFLIQYYNGEERAKGNILERFSAQQFPDLHSELNLSSLELGDSALYFCASSVSSSYNSPLHFGNGTRLTVT.

CDR3 DNA: TGTGCCAGCAGCTTAGAACTAGCGGGGGGGCAAAATGAGCAGTTCTTC. Residues: CASSLELAGGQNEQFF. This sequence joins TRBV11-2 and TRBJ2-1; 13 bases map to TRBD2. After removal of 0 bases from V and 7 bases from J, the junction contained 3 bases not matched to a gene. Germline loops: CDR1 SGHAT, CDR2 FQNNGV. CDR3 length equals 16 residues.

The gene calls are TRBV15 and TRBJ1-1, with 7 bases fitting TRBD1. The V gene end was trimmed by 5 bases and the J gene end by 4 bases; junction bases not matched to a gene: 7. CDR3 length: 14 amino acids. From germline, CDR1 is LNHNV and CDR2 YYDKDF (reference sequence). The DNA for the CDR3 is TGTGCCACCAGCGTCGACAGGGTGGGCACTGAAGCTTTCTTT. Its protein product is CATSVDRVGTEAFF.

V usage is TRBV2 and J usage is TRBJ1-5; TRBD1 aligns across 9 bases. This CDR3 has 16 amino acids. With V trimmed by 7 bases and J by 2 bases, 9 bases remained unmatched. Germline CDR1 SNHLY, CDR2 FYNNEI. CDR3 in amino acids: CASTRDREGGNQPQHF. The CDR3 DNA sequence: TGTGCCAGCACCCGGGACAGGGAGGGAGGCAATCAGCCCCAGCATTTT.

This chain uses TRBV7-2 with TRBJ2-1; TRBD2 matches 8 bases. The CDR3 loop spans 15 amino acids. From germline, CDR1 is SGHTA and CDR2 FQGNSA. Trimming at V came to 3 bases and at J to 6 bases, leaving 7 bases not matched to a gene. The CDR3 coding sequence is TGTGCCAGCAGCTTTGGCGGGGGGAGGGGCAATGAGCAGTTCTTC. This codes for CASSFGGGRGNEQFF.

This chain's CDR3 is CSVEGLGLAGSSYNEQFF. CDR3 nucleotide sequence: TGCAGCGTTGAAGGCCTTGGACTAGCGGGGAGCTCCTACAATGAGCAGTTCTTC. The rearrangement joins TRBV29-1 to TRBJ2-1; 12 nucleotides line up with TRBD2. CDR1 is SQVTM and CDR2 is ANQGSEA in the germline V gene. V was clipped by 1 base and J by 0 bases; unmatched bases: 7. The CDR3 runs to 18 residues.

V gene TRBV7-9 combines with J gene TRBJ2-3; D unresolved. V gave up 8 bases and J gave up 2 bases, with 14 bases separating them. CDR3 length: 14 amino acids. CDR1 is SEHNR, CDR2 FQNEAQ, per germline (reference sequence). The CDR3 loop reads CASYGVGHTDTQYF. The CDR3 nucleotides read TGTGCCAGCTATGGGGTTGGGCACACAGATACGCAGTATTTT.

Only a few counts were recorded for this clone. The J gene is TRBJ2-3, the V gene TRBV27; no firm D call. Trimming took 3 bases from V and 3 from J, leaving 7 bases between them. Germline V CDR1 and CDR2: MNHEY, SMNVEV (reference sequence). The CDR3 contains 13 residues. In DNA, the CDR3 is TGTGCCAGCAGTTTTGGTCGTACAGATACGCAGTATTTT. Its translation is CASSFGRTDTQYF.

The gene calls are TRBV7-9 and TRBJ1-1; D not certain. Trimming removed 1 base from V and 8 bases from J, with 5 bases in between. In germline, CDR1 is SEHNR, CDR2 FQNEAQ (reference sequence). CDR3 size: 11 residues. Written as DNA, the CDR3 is TGTGCCAGCAGCTTAGGTAGGGAAGCTTTCTTT. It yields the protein CASSLGREAFF.